What follows is one TCR beta chain and its context. As yet, its antigen is unknown. The source of the sample is a study of cytotoxic CD8 clonotypes in ibrutinib-treated CLL. Study-level points and caveats: The times at which samples were taken varied between sustained-remission and progressing patients.

TCRdb's table, derived via immunoSEQ multiplex PCR, lists solely in-frame clones and lacks some. This table holds about 85,000 clones, 79% found once. Roughly 2 micrograms of genomic DNA from cryopreserved PBMCs went into TCR beta libraries. V lost 4 bases and J lost 0, with 12 bases in between. The CDR3 runs 16 residues. The germline V gene has CDR1 SGHDN and CDR2 FVKESK. The receptor was derived from a human donor with chronic lymphocytic leukemia. The chain combines TRBV14 with TRBJ2-2; D is perhaps TRBD2 (5 bases). Here the sequenced sample was PBMCs, taken after 12 months of ibrutinib treatment. The CDR3 DNA reads as TGTGCCAGCAGCCCCCCAAGCGGAACGAACACCGGGGAGCTGTTTTTT. It translates to CASSPPSGTNTGELFF.